This TCR beta chain appears in the sequencing data of a study of blood T cells in healthy people across ages. For the second PCR, which ran for about 6 to 12 cycles, a sample-barcoded 5' primer and a J-beta primer mix were used. TCRdb re-analysed the 5' RACE reads in MiXCR, keeping a single row per CDR3 protein. The data hold hundreds of thousands of distinct CDR3 sequences, with about 25% observed a single time. This sample also appeared in a second study, on T cells of mothers and their children.

Sequencing input: blood. The receptor comes from a boy younger than 18 in good health.

The DNA for the CDR3 is TGTGCCAGCAGCCCCACCCGTCGGGCTCACTACGAGCAGTACTTC. It codes for CASSPTRRAHYEQYF. V is TRBV7-2 and J is TRBJ2-7; D not resolved. V was pared by 5 bases and J by 3 bases, with 17 bases between. Germline loops: CDR1 SGHTA, CDR2 FQGNSA. The CDR3 has 15 residues.